The entry below describes one T cell receptor (beta chain). Participant age was 18 to 89 years, and participants resided in about two dozen US areas. Between the trimmed V and J ends, which lost 2 bases and 4 bases, there was a span of 15 bases. The CDR3 extends over 16 amino acids. Germline loops: CDR1 MGHRA, CDR2 YSYEKL. These data originate in a study of blood T cell repertoires in COVID-19. The wider study: The cDNA or gDNA used as material had been derived from T cells, B-cell-depleted T cells, or PBMCs.

TCRdb's table, derived via immunoSEQ multiplex PCR, lists solely in-frame clones and lacks some. This repertoire shows a few hundred thousand clones, roughly 91% found once; its top ten account for roughly 10%. The sequence came from a man aged 35-49 years who had recovered from COVID-19. V is TRBV4-1 and J is TRBJ2-1; possibly TRBD2 for D (6 bases). The sample comprised PBMCs or T cells enriched from blood (not recorded which). The CDR3 reads CASSQTTSPVYNEQFF. The CDR3 DNA follows: TGCGCCAGCAGCCAAACTACTAGCCCCGTTTACAATGAGCAGTTCTTC.